These 17 T cell receptor beta chains were sequenced from one sample in a study of tumor-infiltrating lymphocytes in primary liver carcinoma. Both RNA and DNA were isolated together from around 20-30 mg of bulk tissue that had not been sorted. TCR beta cDNA was prepared out of roughly 520 ng total RNA by means of a constant-region primer. Generation of the TCR beta libraries relied on three nested multiplex PCR rounds using slightly modified ARM-PCR. Amplification in the first two PCR rounds was performed using TRBV1-TRBV30 forward primers and a C-beta reverse primer for approximately 10 cycles each. A single record per CDR3 protein comes from TCRdb applying MiXCR to the multiplex PCR reads. Of some 95,000 distinct CDR3 sequences listed, less than 75% are singletons. Sequencing was carried out using tumor-adjacent normal liver tissue. The receptors here all came from a man aged 35-49 years with primary liver carcinoma and hepatitis B virus infection.

As regards this clonotype: The junction differs from germline at one of its ends, possibly a read error. J is TRBJ2-5 and V is TRBV11-2, with TRBD2 as a possible D gene (7 bases). Germline V CDR1 and CDR2: SGHAT, FQNNGV. CDR3 length: 11 amino acids. The CDR3 DNA follows: TGTGTCAGCAGCCGATCAGGGGACTACTGCTTC. Amino acid sequence: CVSSRSGDYCF.

This chain links TRBV4-2 with TRBJ2-7; D possibly corresponds to TRBD2 (5 bases). Germline V gene lookup returns CDR1 LGHNA and CDR2 YNFKEQ. The CDR3 totals 17 residues. Between the trimmed V and J ends, which lost 11 bases and 2 bases, there was a span of 28 bases. The CDR3 region has the DNA TGTGCCGGCCCGAAGCTGCGAGTCCGGGATTACACCTACGAGCAGTACTTC. The encoded protein is CAGPKLRVRDYTYEQYF.

This clonotype was recorded many times. The CDR3 region is CASSFKGASYGYTF. The CDR3 bases are TGTGCCAGCAGCTTTAAGGGGGCTAGCTATGGCTACACCTTC. V is TRBV13 and J is TRBJ1-2; the match to TRBD1 covers 7 bases. V trimming: 3 bases; J trimming: 4 bases; junction bases outside the gene matches: 5. The V gene's germline CDR1 is PRHDT and CDR2 FYEKMQ (reference sequence). This CDR3 spans 14 amino acids.

Concerning this clonotype: The germline gene is not matched at one end of the junction; a read error may be the cause. The chain carries TRBV11-2 and TRBJ2-7; 8 nucleotides align to TRBD2. CDR1 is SGHAT, CDR2 FQNNGV, per germline. This CDR3 comprises 14 residues. The CDR3 sequence is CASGLGREAYEQYF. CDR3 sequence (DNA): TGCGCCAGCGGCTTGGGGCGGGAGGCCTACGAGCAGTACTTC.

Note on this clonotype: The junction and the germline gene differ at one end; a read error may be behind it. The V call is TRBV12-3 or TRBV12-4, the J call TRBJ2-1; a weak D match, TRBD2 (5 bases). The CDR3 is 12 residues long. CDR3 in amino acids: CTSSAGGNEQFF. CDR3 nucleotides: TGTACCAGCAGTGCGGGTGGAAATGAGCAGTTCTTC.

The chain uses TRBV13 and TRBJ1-1; tentative D call: TRBD1 (6 bases). In germline, CDR1 is PRHDT, CDR2 FYEKMQ (reference sequence). This CDR3 is 17 amino acids long. V shed 4 bases and J shed 4 bases, with 22 bases lying between them. DNA of the CDR3: TGTGCCAGCAGCTCTACCCGCGAAAGGGGGGTAGGCACTGAAGCTTTCTTT. It translates to CASSSTRERGVGTEAFF.

Comments on this clonotype: One end of the junction fails to match germline, which may point to a read error. V usage is TRBV6-1 and J usage is TRBJ2-7, with a possible D match to TRBD1 (5 bases). Germline V gives CDR1 MNHNS, CDR2 SASEGT. This CDR3 contains 15 residues. DNA for the CDR3: TGCGCCAGCACTCGCTCAGGGAAGAATAGGTACGAGCAGTACTTC. Translation: CASTRSGKNRYEQYF.

In regard to this clonotype: The CDR3 does not end in the conserved phenylalanine or tryptophan, so this is likely a read error. The chain carries TRBV6-4 and TRBJ2-2; D gene unclear. Germline assignment: CDR1 MRHNA and CDR2 SNTAGT. With 3 bases removed from V and 2 bases from J, the gap between germline ends came to 7 bases. CDR3 size: 14 residues. CDR3 coding DNA: TGTGCCAGCAGTGAACGCAGAAACACCGGGGAGCTGTTTATT. Amino acid sequence: CASSERRNTGELFI.

The genes are TRBV19 and TRBJ2-1; D may be TRBD2 (5 bases). The CDR3 length is 15 residues. Trimming removed 8 bases at V and 8 bases at J, with 22 bases between. The germline gives CDR1 LNHDA, CDR2 SQIVND (reference sequence). The CDR3 DNA is TGTGCCAGTGGGCGGGCAGGCGAGGCCGTCGATGAGCAGTTCTTC. Its protein is CASGRAGEAVDEQFF.

V is TRBV4-2 and J is TRBJ2-7; 16 nucleotides align to TRBD2. Germline assignment: CDR1 LGHNA and CDR2 YNFKEQ. This CDR3 contains 18 residues. V dropped 6 bases and J dropped 5; count of bases not matched to a gene: 13. The CDR3 bases are TGTGCCAGCAGTGGAAAACCGGGACTAGCGGGAGGGCCACACGAGCAGTACTTC. Protein product: CASSGKPGLAGGPHEQYF.

This clonotype was found many times. V gene TRBV4-1 combines with J gene TRBJ1-5; no clear D. Germline V lookup: CDR1 MGHRA, CDR2 YSYEKL. Trimming took 0 bases from V and 4 from J, leaving 7 bases between them. The length of the CDR3 is 14 residues. CDR3: CASSQDNRNQPQHF. As DNA, the CDR3 is TGCGCCAGCAGCCAAGATAACAGAAATCAGCCCCAGCATTTT.

This clonotype appeared a single time. The chain uses TRBV11-2 and TRBJ2-3; D uncertain. This CDR3 has 17 residues. V lost 0 bases and J 6 bases, leaving 19 bases between the germline ends. Looked up from germline, CDR1 is SGHAT and CDR2 is FQNNGV. The CDR3 loop reads CASSLDLGTRASDTQYF. DNA of the CDR3: TGTGCCAGCAGCTTAGATCTTGGTACAAGAGCAAGCGATACGCAGTATTTT. Full variable domain (rest looked up from reference TRBV11-2 and TRBJ2-3): EAGVAQSPRYKIIEKRQSVAFWCNPISGHATLYWYQQILGQGPKLLIQFQNNGVVDDSQLPKDRFSAERLKGVDSTLKIQPAKLEDSAVYLCASSLDLGTRASDTQYFGPGTRLTVL.

This clonotype was counted many times. This chain uses TRBV29-1 with TRBJ1-5, with D uncertain. From germline, CDR1 is SQVTM and CDR2 ANQGSEA. The V end was cut by 4 bases, the J end by 5 bases, with 15 bases between. This CDR3 is 14 amino acids long. CDR3 sequence reads: CSVAQGAPDQPQHF. The CDR3 DNA follows: TGCAGCGTTGCACAAGGCGCGCCGGATCAGCCCCAGCATTTT.

As for this clonotype: Since the CDR3 does not end with the conserved phenylalanine or tryptophan, this likely comes from a read error. No DNA is shown, since the ends of the CDR3 on it are uncertain; the CDR3 is the one TCRdb lists. This chain links TRBV5-5 with TRBJ2-7. The CDR3 extends over 12 residues, inclusive of both ends. Germline CDR1 and CDR2: SGHKS and YYEKEE (reference sequence). CDR3 region: CASSLGPYEQHI.

This clonotype was detected only a few times. The rearrangement uses TRBV11-1 and TRBJ2-1, with a tentative D call TRBD1 (5 bases). V was pared by 5 bases and J by 5 bases, with 19 bases between. This CDR3 region has 16 residues. The germline V gene has CDR1 SGHAT and CDR2 FQDESV (reference sequence). The CDR3 here is CASSLAGPQIDNEQFF. The CDR3 DNA reads TGTGCCAGCAGCCTTGCAGGGCCACAGATAGACAATGAGCAGTTCTTC.

Comments on this clonotype: At one boundary the junction diverges from the germline segment, which might be a read error. The chain carries TRBV19 and TRBJ2-2; a possible D gene is TRBD2 (5 bases). There are 14 residues in the CDR3. Germline V lookup: CDR1 LNHDA, CDR2 SQIVND (reference sequence). The CDR3 loop is CASIRTVSTGELFF. In nucleotides, the CDR3 is TGTGCCAGTATTCGGACTGTGAGCACCGGGGAGCTGTTTTTC.

With respect to this clonotype: A much larger clonotype is one base distant, so this may be a read error. The gene calls are TRBV30 and TRBJ2-2; 9 bases are shared with TRBD2. The CDR3 is 15 amino acids. After removal of 4 bases from V and 5 bases from J, the junction contained 8 bases not matched to a gene. CDR1 is GTSNPN, CDR2 SVGIG, per germline (reference sequence). The CDR3 reads CAWTRGTSCTGELFF. DNA of the CDR3: TGTGCCTGGACCAGGGGGACTAGCTGTACCGGGGAGCTGTTTTTT.